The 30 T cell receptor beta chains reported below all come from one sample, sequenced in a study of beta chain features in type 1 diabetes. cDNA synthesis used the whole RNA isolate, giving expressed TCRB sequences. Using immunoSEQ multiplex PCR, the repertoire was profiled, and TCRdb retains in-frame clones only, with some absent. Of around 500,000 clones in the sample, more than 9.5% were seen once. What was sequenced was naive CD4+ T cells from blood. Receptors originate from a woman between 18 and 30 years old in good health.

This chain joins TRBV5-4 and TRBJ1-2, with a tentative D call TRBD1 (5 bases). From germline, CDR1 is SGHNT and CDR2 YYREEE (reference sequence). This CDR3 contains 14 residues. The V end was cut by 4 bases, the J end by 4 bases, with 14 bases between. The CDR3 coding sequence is TGTGCCAGCAGCCTCGACAGAATCAGCTATGGCTACACCTTC. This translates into CASSLDRISYGYTF.

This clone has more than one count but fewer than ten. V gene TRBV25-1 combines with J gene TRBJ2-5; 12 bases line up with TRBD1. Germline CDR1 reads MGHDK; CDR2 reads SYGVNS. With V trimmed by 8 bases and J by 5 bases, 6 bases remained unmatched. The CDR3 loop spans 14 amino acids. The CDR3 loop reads CASLGTGGAETQYF. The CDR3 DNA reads TGTGCCAGCTTAGGGACAGGGGGCGCGGAGACCCAGTACTTC.

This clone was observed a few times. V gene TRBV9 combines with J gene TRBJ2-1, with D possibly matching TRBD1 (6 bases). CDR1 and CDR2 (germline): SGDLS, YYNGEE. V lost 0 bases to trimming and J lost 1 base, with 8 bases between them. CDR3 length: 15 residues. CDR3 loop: CASSVVTGSYNEQFF. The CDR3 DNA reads TGTGCCAGCAGCGTAGTAACAGGGTCCTACAATGAGCAGTTCTTC.

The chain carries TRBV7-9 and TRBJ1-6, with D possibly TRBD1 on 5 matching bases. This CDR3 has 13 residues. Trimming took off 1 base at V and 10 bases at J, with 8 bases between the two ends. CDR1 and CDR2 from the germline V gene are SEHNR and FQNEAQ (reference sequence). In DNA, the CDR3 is TGTGCCAGCAGCTTAGTTGGGGGGTCACCCCTCCACTTT. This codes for CASSLVGGSPLHF.

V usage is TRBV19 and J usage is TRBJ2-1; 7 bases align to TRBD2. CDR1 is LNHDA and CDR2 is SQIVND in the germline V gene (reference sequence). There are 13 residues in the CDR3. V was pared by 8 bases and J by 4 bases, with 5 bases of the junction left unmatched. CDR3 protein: CASGRREYNEQFF. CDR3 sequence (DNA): TGTGCCAGTGGACGGCGGGAGTACAATGAGCAGTTCTTC.

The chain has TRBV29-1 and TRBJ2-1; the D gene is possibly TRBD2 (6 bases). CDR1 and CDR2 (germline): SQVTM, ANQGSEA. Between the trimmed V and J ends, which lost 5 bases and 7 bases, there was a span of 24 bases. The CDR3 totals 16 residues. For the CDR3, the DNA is TGCAGCGTTTTGAACCTAGCGAGGGACGTTGGGAATGAGCAGTTCTTC. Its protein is CSVLNLARDVGNEQFF.

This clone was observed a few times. The DNA of the CDR3 is TGCGCCAGCAGCCAAGATTGGGGGCGGATAGGGGAGACCCAGTACTTC. Amino acids: CASSQDWGRIGETQYF. The J gene is TRBJ2-5, the V gene TRBV4-3; TRBD1 might be the D (6 bases). The germline V gene encodes CDR1 LGHNA and CDR2 YSLEER. With 0 bases removed from V and 5 bases from J, the gap between germline ends came to 16 bases. The length of the CDR3 is 16 residues.

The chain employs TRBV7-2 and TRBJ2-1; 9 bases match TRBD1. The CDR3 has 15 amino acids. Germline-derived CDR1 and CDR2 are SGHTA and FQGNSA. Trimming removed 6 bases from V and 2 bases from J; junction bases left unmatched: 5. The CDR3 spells CASRRRTGAYNEQFF. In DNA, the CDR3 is TGTGCCAGCAGACGCCGGACAGGGGCCTACAATGAGCAGTTCTTC.

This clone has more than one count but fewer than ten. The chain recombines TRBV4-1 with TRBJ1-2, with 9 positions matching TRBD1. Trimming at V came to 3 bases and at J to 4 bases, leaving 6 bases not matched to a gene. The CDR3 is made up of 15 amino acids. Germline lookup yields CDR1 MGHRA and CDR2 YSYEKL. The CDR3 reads CASSQPGQGIYGYTF. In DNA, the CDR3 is TGCGCCAGCAGCCAGCCGGGACAGGGAATCTATGGCTACACCTTC.

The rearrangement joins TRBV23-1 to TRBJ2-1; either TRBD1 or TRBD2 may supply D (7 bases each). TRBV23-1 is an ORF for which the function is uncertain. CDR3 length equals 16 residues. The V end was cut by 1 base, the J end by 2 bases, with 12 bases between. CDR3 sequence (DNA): TGCGCCAGCAGTCAATGGGAGGGGGCACCCTACAATGAGCAGTTCTTC. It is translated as CASSQWEGAPYNEQFF.

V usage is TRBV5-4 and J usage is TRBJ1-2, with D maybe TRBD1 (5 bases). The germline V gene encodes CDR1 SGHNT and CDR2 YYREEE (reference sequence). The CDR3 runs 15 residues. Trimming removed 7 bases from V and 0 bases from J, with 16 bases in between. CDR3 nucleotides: TGTGCCAGCTTAAGTATGGCAGGGCCTAACTATGGCTACACCTTC. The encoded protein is CASLSMAGPNYGYTF.

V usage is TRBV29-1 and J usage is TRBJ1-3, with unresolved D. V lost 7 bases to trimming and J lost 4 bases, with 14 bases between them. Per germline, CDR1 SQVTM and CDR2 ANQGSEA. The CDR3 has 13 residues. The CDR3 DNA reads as TGCAGCGCCGCCCTCGAGCCGGGAAACACCATATATTTT. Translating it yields CSAALEPGNTIYF. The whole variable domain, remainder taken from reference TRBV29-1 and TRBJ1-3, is SAVISQKPSRDICQRGTSLTIQCQVDSQVTMMFWYRQQPGQSLTLIATANQGSEATYESGFVIDKFPISRPNLTFSTLTVSNMSPEDSSIYLCSAALEPGNTIYFGEGSWLTVV.

The CDR3 DNA is TGCGCCAGCAGCCAAACGTGGGCCGGATTGGCAGATACGCAGTATTTT. It codes for CASSQTWAGLADTQYF. The V and J genes are TRBV4-3 and TRBJ2-3, with D uncertain. V was trimmed by 2 bases and J by 4 bases, leaving 16 bases between them. The CDR3 is 16 residues long. Germline CDR1 reads LGHNA; CDR2 reads YSLEER.

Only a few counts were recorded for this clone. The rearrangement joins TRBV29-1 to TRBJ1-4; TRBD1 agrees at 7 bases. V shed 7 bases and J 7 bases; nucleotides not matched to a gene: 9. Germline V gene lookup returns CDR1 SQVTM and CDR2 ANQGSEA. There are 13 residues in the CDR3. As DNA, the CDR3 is TGCAGCGCCGAGGACAGGTATCGTGAAAAACTGTTTTTT. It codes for CSAEDRYREKLFF. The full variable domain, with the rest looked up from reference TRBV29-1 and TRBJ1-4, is SAVISQKPSRDICQRGTSLTIQCQVDSQVTMMFWYRQQPGQSLTLIATANQGSEATYESGFVIDKFPISRPNLTFSTLTVSNMSPEDSSIYLCSAEDRYREKLFFGSGTQLSVL.

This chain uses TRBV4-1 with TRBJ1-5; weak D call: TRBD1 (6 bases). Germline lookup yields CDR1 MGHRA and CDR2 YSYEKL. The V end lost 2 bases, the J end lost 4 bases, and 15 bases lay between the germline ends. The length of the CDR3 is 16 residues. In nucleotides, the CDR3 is TGCGCCAGCAGCCAACCGCAGGGACACAGTAATCAGCCCCAGCATTTT. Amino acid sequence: CASSQPQGHSNQPQHF.

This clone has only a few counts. CDR3 DNA sequence: TGTGCCAGCAGTCCGACATGGACAGTCCAAGAGACCCAGTACTTC. Amino acids: CASSPTWTVQETQYF. This chain connects TRBV27 to TRBJ2-5; D possibly corresponds to TRBD1 (6 bases). CDR1 MNHEY and CDR2 SMNVEV come from the germline V gene (reference sequence). Between the trimmed V and J ends, which lost 5 bases and 1 base, there was a span of 14 bases. This CDR3 comprises 15 residues.

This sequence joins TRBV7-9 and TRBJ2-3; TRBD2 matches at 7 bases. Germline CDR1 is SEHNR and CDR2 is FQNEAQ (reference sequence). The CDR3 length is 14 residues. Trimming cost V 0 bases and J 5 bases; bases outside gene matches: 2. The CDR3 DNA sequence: TGTGCCAGCAGCTTAGCTTCGGGGGGAGATACGCAGTATTTT. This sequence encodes CASSLASGGDTQYF.

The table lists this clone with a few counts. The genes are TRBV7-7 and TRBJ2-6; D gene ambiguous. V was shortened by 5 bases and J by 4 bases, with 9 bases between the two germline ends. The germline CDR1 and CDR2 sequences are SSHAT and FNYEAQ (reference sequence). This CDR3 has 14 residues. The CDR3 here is CASSTGPGANVLTF. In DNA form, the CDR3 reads TGTGCCAGCAGCACTGGTCCCGGGGCCAACGTCCTGACTTTC. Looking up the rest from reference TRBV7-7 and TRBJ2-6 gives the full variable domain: GAGVSQSPRYKVTKRGQDVTLRCDPISSHATLYWYQQALGQGPEFLTYFNYEAQPDKSGLPSDRFSAERPEGSISTLTIQRTEQRDSAMYRCASSTGPGANVLTFGAGSRLTVL.

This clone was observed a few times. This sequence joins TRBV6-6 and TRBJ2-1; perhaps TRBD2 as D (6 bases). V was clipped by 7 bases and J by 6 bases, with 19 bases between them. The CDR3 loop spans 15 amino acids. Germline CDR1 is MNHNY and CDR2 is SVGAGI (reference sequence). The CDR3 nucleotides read TGTGCCAGCACCCACCTCGGGGGAGGTGGCAATGAGCAGTTCTTC. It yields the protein CASTHLGGGGNEQFF.

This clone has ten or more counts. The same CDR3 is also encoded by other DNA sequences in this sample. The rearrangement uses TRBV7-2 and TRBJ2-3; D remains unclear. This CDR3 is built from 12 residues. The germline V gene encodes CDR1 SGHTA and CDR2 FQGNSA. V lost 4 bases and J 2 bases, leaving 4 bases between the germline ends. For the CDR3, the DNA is TGTGCCAGCAGCTCATACACAGATACGCAGTATTTT. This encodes CASSSYTDTQYF.

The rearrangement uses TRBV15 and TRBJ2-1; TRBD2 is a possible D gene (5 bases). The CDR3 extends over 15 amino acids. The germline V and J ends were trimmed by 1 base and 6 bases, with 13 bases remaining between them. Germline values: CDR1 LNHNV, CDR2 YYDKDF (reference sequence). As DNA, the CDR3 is TGTGCCACCAGCAGAGGCGGGCTGTCTATCAATGAGCAGTTCTTC. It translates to CATSRGGLSINEQFF.

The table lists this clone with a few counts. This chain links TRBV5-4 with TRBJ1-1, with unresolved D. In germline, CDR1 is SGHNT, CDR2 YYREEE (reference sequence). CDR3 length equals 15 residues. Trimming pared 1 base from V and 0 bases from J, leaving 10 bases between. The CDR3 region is CASSLSLGMNTEAFF. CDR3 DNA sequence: TGTGCCAGCAGCTTGTCTCTGGGGATGAACACTGAAGCTTTCTTT.

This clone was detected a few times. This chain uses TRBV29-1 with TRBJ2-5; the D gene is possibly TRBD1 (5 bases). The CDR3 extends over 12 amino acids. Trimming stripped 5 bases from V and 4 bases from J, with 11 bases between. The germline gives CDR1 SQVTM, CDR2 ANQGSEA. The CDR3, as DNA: TGCAGCGTTCGCAGGGCTTCAGAGACCCAGTACTTC. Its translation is CSVRRASETQYF.

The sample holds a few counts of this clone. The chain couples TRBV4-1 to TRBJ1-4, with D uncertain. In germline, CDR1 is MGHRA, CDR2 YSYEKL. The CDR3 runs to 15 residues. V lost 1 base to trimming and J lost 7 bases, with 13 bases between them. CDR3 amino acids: CASSQVSGNGEKLFF. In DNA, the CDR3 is TGCGCCAGCAGCCAAGTTTCTGGAAACGGTGAAAAACTGTTTTTT.

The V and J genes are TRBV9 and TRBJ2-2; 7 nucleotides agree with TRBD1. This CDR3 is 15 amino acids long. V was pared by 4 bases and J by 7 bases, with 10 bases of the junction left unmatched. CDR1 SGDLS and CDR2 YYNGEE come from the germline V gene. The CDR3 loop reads CASSTTGVRGGELFF. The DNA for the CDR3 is TGTGCCAGCAGCACCACAGGGGTTCGTGGCGGGGAGCTGTTTTTT. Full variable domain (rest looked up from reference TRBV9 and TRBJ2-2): DSGVTQTPKHLITATGQRVTLRCSPRSGDLSVYWYQQSLDQGLQFLIQYYNGEERAKGNILERFSAQQFPDLHSELNLSSLELGDSALYFCASSTTGVRGGELFFGEGSRLTVL.

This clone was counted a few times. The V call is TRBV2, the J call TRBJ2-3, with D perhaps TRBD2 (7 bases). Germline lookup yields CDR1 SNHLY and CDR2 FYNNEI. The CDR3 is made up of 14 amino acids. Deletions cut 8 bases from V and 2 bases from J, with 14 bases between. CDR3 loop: CASVGGGYTDTQYF. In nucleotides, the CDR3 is TGTGCCAGCGTGGGCGGGGGCTACACAGATACGCAGTATTTT.

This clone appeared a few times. The CDR3 protein is CASSVVGQGGNEQFF. The CDR3 region has the DNA TGTGCCAGCAGCGTAGTAGGACAGGGCGGCAATGAGCAGTTCTTC. V and J are TRBV9 and TRBJ2-1, with 8 bases matching TRBD1. Trimming took 0 bases from V and 6 from J; bases not matched to a gene: 5. Germline V gene lookup returns CDR1 SGDLS and CDR2 YYNGEE. The CDR3 sequence is 15 residues long.

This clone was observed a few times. The CDR3 spells CASSLRGRLDYEQYF. Here the CDR3 DNA reads TGTGCCAGCAGTTTAAGGGGGAGACTAGACTACGAGCAGTACTTC. The chain employs TRBV27 and TRBJ2-7, with D perhaps TRBD1 or TRBD2 (6 bases each). Trimming removed 2 bases at V and 3 bases at J, with 14 bases between. This CDR3 comprises 15 residues. CDR1 and CDR2 from the germline V gene are MNHEY and SMNVEV (reference sequence).

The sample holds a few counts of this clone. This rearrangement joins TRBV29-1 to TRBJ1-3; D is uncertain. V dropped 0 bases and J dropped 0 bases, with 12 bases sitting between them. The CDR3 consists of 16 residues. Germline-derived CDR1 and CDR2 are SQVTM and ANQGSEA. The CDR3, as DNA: TGCAGCGTTGAAGATAAGCACGGGGACTCTGGAAACACCATATATTTT. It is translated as CSVEDKHGDSGNTIYF.

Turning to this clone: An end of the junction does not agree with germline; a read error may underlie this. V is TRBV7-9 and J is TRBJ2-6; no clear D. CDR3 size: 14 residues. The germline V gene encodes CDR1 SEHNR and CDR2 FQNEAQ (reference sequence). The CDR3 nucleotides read TGTGCCACCAGCCCTCAGACAGGGGCCAACGTCCTGACTTTC. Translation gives CATSPQTGANVLTF.